The rows below give T cell receptor beta chains drawn from one sample of a study of blood T cells in healthy people across ages. MiXCR was run by TCRdb on the 5' RACE reads, yielding one entry per CDR3 protein. Here the sample spans fewer than 800,000 distinct CDR3 sequences, around 25% being singletons. Another study also made use of these data, one on T cells of mothers and their children.

The sample taken for sequencing was blood. These receptors were taken from a boy aged 5-17 years in good health. Both conserved end residues are part of each CDR3.

j_gene	v_gene	CDR3aa
TRBJ2-7	TRBV5-1	CASSLGTPGLPEQYF
TRBJ1-2	TRBV6-2/TRBV6-3	CASSYPGEDSLRGYTF
TRBJ1-1	TRBV7-9	CASSLTGWTTEAFF
TRBJ2-1	TRBV24-1	CATSEERRLAGARDEQFF
-	TRBV2	CASSSPSPPGQGVFQETQYF
TRBJ2-1	TRBV27	CASSLLVGRYLNEQFF
TRBJ2-3	TRBV10-3	CATGLGGTSGADTQYF
TRBJ2-2	TRBV29-1	CSVEAETGELFF
TRBJ2-2	TRBV7-3	CASSLIGTSNTGELFF
TRBJ2-5	TRBV29-1	CSVEFPGAGQETQYF
TRBJ1-4	TRBV10-2	CASSVGVGGPNEKLFF
TRBJ1-1	TRBV29-1	CSVAGQGGSTEAFF
TRBJ2-5	TRBV20-1	CSASEGALREETQYF
TRBJ2-7	TRBV28	CASREREVPYEQYF
TRBJ1-1	TRBV24-1	CATSDMGRVLF
TRBJ1-6	TRBV7-9	CASTALDSLNSPLHF
TRBJ1-1	TRBV4-1	CASSQESEGSYTEAFF
TRBJ1-5	TRBV6-6	CASSYSPQYSNQPQHF
TRBJ2-1	TRBV12-5	CASGPRTGYNEQFF
TRBJ2-7	TRBV13	CASSLRAGGEQYF
TRBJ1-4	TRBV5-5	CASSPQPGREKLFF
TRBJ1-5	TRBV20-1	CSATGTGVFNQPQHF
TRBJ2-1	TRBV20-1	CSAPLPTEQFF
TRBJ2-1	TRBV7-6	CASSTAGGPYNEQFF
TRBJ1-4	TRBV28	CASSLTTTNEKLFF
TRBJ2-3	TRBV5-1	CASSTGTSGSGTDTQYF
TRBJ2-1	TRBV29-1	CSVVSPSGYNEQFF
TRBJ2-7	TRBV5-5	CASSDRWDHFGQYF
TRBJ1-1	TRBV6-2/TRBV6-3	CASSWGAGRNTEAFF
TRBJ2-7	TRBV20-1	CSAGQGAALGEQYF
TRBJ1-3	TRBV7-2	CASSLTGMNTIYF
TRBJ2-7	TRBV28	CASSNLGGRYEQYF
TRBJ1-1	TRBV25-1	CVSSEWGRGTTEAFF
TRBJ2-7	TRBV7-2	CASSSTSGDSYEQYF
-	TRBV7-2	CASMVDRLQETQYF
TRBJ2-4	TRBV7-2	CASSEQNIQYF
TRBJ2-5	TRBV29-1	CSVRGQYQETQYF
TRBJ2-5	TRBV11-3	CASSPSGTTQETQYF
-	TRBV5-6	CASSLGASFYEQYF
TRBJ2-2	TRBV7-2	CASSLEAWGQGTGELFF
TRBJ2-3	TRBV7-3	CASSLWDRTDTQYF
TRBJ2-7	TRBV20-1	CSARDPRVGEQYF
TRBJ2-5	TRBV25-1	CASSPTSGETQYF
TRBJ2-1	TRBV20-1	CSARGRDYPWVYEQFF
TRBJ2-4	TRBV7-2	CASSTIGQGGNIQYF
TRBJ2-1	TRBV4-3	CASSPGGDYNEQFF
TRBJ2-5	TRBV29-1	CSYNRGEETQYF
TRBJ2-7	TRBV25-1	CASKRAGENYEQYF
TRBJ2-2	TRBV7-6	CASSITQGAGSGELFF
TRBJ1-6	TRBV12-3/TRBV12-4	CASSLPTRPLHF
TRBJ2-2	TRBV6-1	CASSVGQAQRELFF
TRBJ1-1	TRBV6-6	CASSGVLEAFF
TRBJ2-1	TRBV24-1	CASRTSGNDEQFF
TRBJ1-4	TRBV27	CASSPGPLYATNEKLFF
-	TRBV7-2	CASQNRFNEQFF
TRBJ2-7	TRBV14	CASSSFSDRAYEQYF
TRBJ2-7	TRBV7-2	CASSLGTSVTYEQYF
TRBJ1-4	TRBV29-1	CSVLDRAAGQKLFF
TRBJ1-2	TRBV5-1	CASSLDKLGNYGYTF